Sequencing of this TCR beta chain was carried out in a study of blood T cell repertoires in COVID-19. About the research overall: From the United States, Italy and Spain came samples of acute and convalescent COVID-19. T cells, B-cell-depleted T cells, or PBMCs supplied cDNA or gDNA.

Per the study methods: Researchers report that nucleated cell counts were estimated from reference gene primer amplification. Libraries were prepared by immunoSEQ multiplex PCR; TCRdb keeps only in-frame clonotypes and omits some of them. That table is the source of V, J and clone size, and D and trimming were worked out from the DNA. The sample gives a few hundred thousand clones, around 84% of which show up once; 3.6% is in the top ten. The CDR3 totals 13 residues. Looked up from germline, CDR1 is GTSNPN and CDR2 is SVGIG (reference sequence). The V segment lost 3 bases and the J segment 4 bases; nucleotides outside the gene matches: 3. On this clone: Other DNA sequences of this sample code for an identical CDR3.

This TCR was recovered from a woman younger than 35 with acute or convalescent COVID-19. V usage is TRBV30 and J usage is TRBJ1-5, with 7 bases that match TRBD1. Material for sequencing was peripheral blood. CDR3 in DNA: TGTGCCTGGAGCCGGGACAGTAATCAGCCCCAGCATTTT. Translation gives CAWSRDSNQPQHF.